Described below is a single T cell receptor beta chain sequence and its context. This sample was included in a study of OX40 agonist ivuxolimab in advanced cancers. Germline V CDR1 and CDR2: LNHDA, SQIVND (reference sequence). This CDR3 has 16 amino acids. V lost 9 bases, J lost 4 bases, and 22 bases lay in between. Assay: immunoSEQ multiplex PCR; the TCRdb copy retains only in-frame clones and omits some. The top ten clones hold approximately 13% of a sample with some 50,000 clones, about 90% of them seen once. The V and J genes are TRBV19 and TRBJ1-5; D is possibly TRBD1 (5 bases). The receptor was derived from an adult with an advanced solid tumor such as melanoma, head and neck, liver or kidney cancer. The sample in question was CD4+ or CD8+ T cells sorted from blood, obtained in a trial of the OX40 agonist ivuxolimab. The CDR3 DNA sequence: TGTGCCAGCATGCAAGGGGACTACGTGACTAATCAGCCCCAGCATTTT. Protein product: CASMQGDYVTNQPQHF.